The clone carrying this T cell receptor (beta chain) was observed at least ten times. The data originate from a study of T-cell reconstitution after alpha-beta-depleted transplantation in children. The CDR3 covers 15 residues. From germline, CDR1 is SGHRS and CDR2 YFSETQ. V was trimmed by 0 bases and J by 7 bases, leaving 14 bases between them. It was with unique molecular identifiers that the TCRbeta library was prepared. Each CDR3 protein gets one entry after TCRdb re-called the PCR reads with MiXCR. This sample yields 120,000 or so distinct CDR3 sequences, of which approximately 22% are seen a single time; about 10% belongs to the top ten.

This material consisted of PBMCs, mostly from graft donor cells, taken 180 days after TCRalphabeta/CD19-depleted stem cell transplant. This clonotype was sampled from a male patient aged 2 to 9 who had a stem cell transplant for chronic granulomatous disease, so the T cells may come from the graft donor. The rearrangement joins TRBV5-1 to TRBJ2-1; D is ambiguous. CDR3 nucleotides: TGCGCCAGCAGCTTGGATGCTGGCCTACTAAATGAGCAGTTCTTC. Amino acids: CASSLDAGLLNEQFF.